The entry that follows covers one TCR beta chain sequence. This clone came up many times. Its binding antigen is unknown. One base away there is no much larger clone; base qualities are not given. The CDR3, from cysteine to phenylalanine, totals 18 residues. The kept DNA is CDR3 alone, 54 bases in frame from the first base. Unmatched junction bases come to 4, with V trimmed by 2 bases and J by 4 bases. The germline V gene specifies MNHEY as CDR1 and SVGEGT as CDR2. The data stem from a study of T cell responses to AZD1222 COVID-19 vaccine (dated by TCRdb to the early 2020s). Study-wide context: AZD1222 recipients given second doses at about 4 weeks or at about 12 weeks were pooled, since spike-specific TCR depth and breadth were not found to differ between the two schedules. A total of approximately 230 trial participants underwent TCR sequencing, of whom 200 to 220 received two doses of AZD1222 and about 25 received two doses of the MenACWY control vaccine. Trial participants were enrolled by age into subgroups of 18-55, 56-69 and 70-plus years, and around 150, 29 and 61 TCR-sequenced participants, respectively, were included in these subgroups.

The CDR3 regions of human TCRbeta chains were analyzed by immunosequencing. Per the authors' processing: TCRs in the repertoires were matched against a reference library of SARS-CoV-2-specific TCRs that had been generated with the MIRA antigen-specificity platform. Breadth was defined as the fraction of unique TCRs that were SARS-CoV-2-associated. Depth was defined as the fraction of total T cells that were SARS-CoV-2-associated. Each spike-specific TCR was assigned to its reactive spike region and to a CD4 or CD8 class using the MIRA data. Log10-transformed breadth and depth values were compared by one-way ANOVA with Sidak's multiple comparisons tests. The source is immuneACCESS, and TCRdb retained only in-frame sequences with V and J called. Part of the clones is not carried over; for the studies checked, unresolved V genes explain less than half of this, and the remainder is unexplained. For V, J and clone size, that table is used; D and trimming come from the DNA. The table for this sample lists some 96,000 clones; nearly 90% of them were counted only once. Of the sample, 2.5% to 3% is held by the ten largest clones.

Study-level results and caveats: Participants were mostly white British and included more females than males, and it was suggested by the authors that clonal diversity may have been underestimated. Because no day 14 peak-response samples were available, repertoires were characterized only after the peak T cell response. A significant rise in spike-specific TCR breadth and depth was observed after two AZD1222 doses relative to day 0 and relative to MenACWY recipients. Conclusions about previously exposed vaccinees are limited because only 6 or 7 AZD1222 recipients were SARS-CoV-2 seropositive at baseline. In the small 56-69-year group, the increase in depth fell short of significance, most likely because of low power. The vaccine-associated CD4 TCRs covered the entire spike protein, and the dominant responses fell in regions 160-218 and 743-854. Reportedly, close to half of the unique spike-specific TCRs recognized epitopes lying outside the regions that are mutated in the B.1.351 and B.1.1.7 variants.

Interpreted using the paper, the time point label stands for: baseline before first vaccination. Samples from vaccinated people were obtained from the UK trials COV001 and COV002, which included a single-blind randomized controlled phase 2/3 trial of AZD1222 (ChAdOx1 nCoV-19) in healthy adults. For TCRbeta chain sequencing, PBMC samples from trial participants were taken at day 0 and at day 28 after the second dose. The clonotype was recovered from an adult in good health. Recombination linked TRBV6-2 or TRBV6-3 to TRBJ2-2, with 16 bases in between that match TRBD2. Sequenced here: peripheral blood, sampled on day 0 of AZD1222 vaccination. The CDR3 protein: CASSYGTSGGAVTGELFF. The sequence in DNA is TGTGCCAGCAGTTACGGGACTAGCGGGGGGGCGGTCACCGGGGAGCTGTTTTTT.